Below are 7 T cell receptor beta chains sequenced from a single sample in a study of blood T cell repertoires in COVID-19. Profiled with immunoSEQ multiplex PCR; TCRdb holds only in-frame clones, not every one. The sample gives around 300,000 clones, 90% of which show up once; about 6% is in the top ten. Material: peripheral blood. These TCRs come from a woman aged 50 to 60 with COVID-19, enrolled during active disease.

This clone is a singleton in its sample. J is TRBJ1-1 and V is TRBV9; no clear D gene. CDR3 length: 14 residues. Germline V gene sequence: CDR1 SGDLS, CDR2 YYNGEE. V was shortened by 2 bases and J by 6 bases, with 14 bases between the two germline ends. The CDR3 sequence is CASSVLGRGPEAFF. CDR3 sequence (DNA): TGTGCCAGCAGCGTCCTGGGTCGAGGTCCTGAAGCTTTCTTT. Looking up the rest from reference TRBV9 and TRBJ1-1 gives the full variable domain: DSGVTQTPKHLITATGQRVTLRCSPRSGDLSVYWYQQSLDQGLQFLIQYYNGEERAKGNILERFSAQQFPDLHSELNLSSLELGDSALYFCASSVLGRGPEAFFGQGTRLTVV.

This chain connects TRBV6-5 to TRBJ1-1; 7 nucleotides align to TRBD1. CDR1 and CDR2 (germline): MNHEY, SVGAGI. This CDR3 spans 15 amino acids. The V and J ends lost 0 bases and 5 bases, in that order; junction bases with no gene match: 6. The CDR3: CASSYSEGARTEAFF. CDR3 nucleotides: TGTGCCAGCAGTTACTCGGAGGGGGCAAGGACTGAAGCTTTCTTT.

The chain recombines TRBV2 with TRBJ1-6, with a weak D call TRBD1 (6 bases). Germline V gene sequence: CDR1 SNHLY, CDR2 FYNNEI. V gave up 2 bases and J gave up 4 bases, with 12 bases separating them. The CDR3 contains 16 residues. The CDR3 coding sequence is TGTGCCAGCAGTGAAAATCCAGGGGCGTATAATTCACCCCTCCACTTT. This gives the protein CASSENPGAYNSPLHF.

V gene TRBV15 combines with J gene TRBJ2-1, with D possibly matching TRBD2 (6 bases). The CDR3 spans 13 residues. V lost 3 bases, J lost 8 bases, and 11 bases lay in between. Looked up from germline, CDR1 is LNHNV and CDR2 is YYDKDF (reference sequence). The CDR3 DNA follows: TGTGCCACCAGCAGCCGGGACTTGGATGAGCAGTTCTTC. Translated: CATSSRDLDEQFF. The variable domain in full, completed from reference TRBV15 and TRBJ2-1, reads DAMVIQNPRYQVTQFGKPVTLSCSQTLNHNVMYWYQQKSSQAPKLLFHYYDKDFNNEADTPDNFQSRRPNTSFCFLDIRSPGLGDTAMYLCATSSRDLDEQFFGPGTRLTVL.

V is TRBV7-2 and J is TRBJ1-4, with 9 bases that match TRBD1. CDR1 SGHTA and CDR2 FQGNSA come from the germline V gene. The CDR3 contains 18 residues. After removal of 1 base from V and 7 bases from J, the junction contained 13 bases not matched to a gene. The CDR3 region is CASSLGRVTGGSGEKLFF. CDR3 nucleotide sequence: TGTGCCAGCAGCTTAGGGCGGGTCACAGGGGGCTCAGGTGAAAAACTGTTTTTT.

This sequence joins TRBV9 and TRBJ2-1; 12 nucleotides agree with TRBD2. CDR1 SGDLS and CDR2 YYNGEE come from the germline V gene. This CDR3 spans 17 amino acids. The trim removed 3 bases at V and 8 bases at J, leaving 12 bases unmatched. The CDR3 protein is CASSGGSTSGRSDEQFF. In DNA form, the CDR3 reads TGTGCCAGCAGCGGAGGCTCGACTAGCGGGAGAAGTGATGAGCAGTTCTTC. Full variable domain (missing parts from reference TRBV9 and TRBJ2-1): DSGVTQTPKHLITATGQRVTLRCSPRSGDLSVYWYQQSLDQGLQFLIQYYNGEERAKGNILERFSAQQFPDLHSELNLSSLELGDSALYFCASSGGSTSGRSDEQFFGPGTRLTVL.

CDR3 nucleotides: TGCGCCAGCAGCTTGGGAACCCTTAGCGGAGCAGATACGCAGTATTTT. Translation gives CASSLGTLSGADTQYF. The gene calls are TRBV5-1 and TRBJ2-3, with TRBD2 as a possible D gene (6 bases). From germline, CDR1 is SGHRS and CDR2 YFSETQ. V shed 0 bases and J shed 4 bases, with 15 bases lying between them. There are 16 residues in the CDR3.